The 18 T cell receptor beta chains below were found in one sample sequenced in a study of beta chain features in type 1 diabetes. Whole-study results and caveats: All four CD4+ subsets from Type 1 diabetes patients carried moderately but significantly shorter TCRB CDR3s.

Reverse transcribing all isolated RNA meant expressed TCRB transcripts were sequenced. Using immunoSEQ multiplex PCR, the repertoire was profiled, and TCRdb retains in-frame clones only, with some absent. Of roughly 280,000 clones in the sample, roughly 25% were seen once. Their antigens remain unidentified. Sequencing input: naive CD4+ T cells from blood. These TCRs come from a woman in her 30s with type 1 diabetes.

This clone has just a few counts. The V call is TRBV15, the J call TRBJ1-5, with TRBD1 as a possible D gene (5 bases). This CDR3 contains 15 residues. Per the germline V gene, CDR1 is LNHNV and CDR2 is YYDKDF (reference sequence). The V end lost 4 bases, the J end lost 0 bases, and 10 bases lay between the germline ends. Here the CDR3 reads CATSNRFGSNQPQHF. The CDR3 region has the DNA TGTGCCACCAGCAACAGGTTTGGTAGCAATCAGCCCCAGCATTTT.

The chain joins TRBV5-4 to TRBJ1-2, with 8 bases fitting TRBD1. V dropped 6 bases and J dropped 5; count of bases not matched to a gene: 12. CDR3 size: 15 residues. Per germline, CDR1 SGHNT and CDR2 YYREEE (reference sequence). The CDR3 sequence is CASKTNPGGEYGYTF. The CDR3 region has the DNA TGTGCCAGCAAAACCAACCCAGGGGGCGAGTATGGCTACACCTTC. The full variable domain, with the rest looked up from reference TRBV5-4 and TRBJ1-2, is ETGVTQSPTHLIKTRGQQVTLRCSSQSGHNTVSWYQQALGQGPQFIFQYYREEENGRGNFPPRFSGLQFPNYSSELNVNALELDDSALYLCASKTNPGGEYGYTFGSGTRLTVV.

V and J are TRBV6-5 and TRBJ2-3; D not certain. Germline CDR1 reads MNHEY; CDR2 reads SVGAGI. Trimming cost V 9 bases and J 0 bases, with 4 bases left between them. The CDR3 covers 11 residues. The CDR3 DNA sequence: TGTGCCAGTTATAGCACAGATACGCAGTATTTT. It encodes CASYSTDTQYF.

The chain carries TRBV29-1 and TRBJ1-2, with no clear D. Trimming removed 4 bases from V and 4 bases from J, with 13 bases in between. The CDR3 is 13 residues long. Looked up from germline, CDR1 is SQVTM and CDR2 is ANQGSEA. CDR3 sequence reads: CSVVSQAGYGYTF. The DNA for the CDR3 is TGCAGCGTTGTATCCCAGGCGGGCTATGGCTACACCTTC.

This clone was counted a few times. This chain connects TRBV18 to TRBJ2-3; 9 bases are a match to TRBD2. V lost 0 bases and J lost 4; bases outside the gene matches: 5. The CDR3 spans 16 residues. Looked up from germline, CDR1 is KGHSH and CDR2 is LQKENI. The CDR3 DNA is TGTGCCAGCTCACCACCCTCCCTAGCGGGACCAGATACGCAGTATTTT. Its translation: CASSPPSLAGPDTQYF. Full variable domain (remainder filled in from reference TRBV18 and TRBJ2-3): NAGVMQNPRHLVRRRGQEARLRCSPMKGHSHVYWYRQLPEEGLKFMVYLQKENIIDESGMPKERFSAEFPKEGPSILRIQQVVRGDSAAYFCASSPPSLAGPDTQYFGPGTRLTVL.

The genes are TRBV5-1 and TRBJ2-7; TRBD1 agrees at 11 bases. Unmatched junction bases numbered 9, after V lost 4 bases and J lost 3 bases. CDR3 length: 16 residues. Germline-derived CDR1 and CDR2 are SGHRS and YFSETQ. The chain's CDR3 is CASSPRGGQGVYEQYF. The CDR3 DNA sequence: TGCGCCAGCAGCCCCCGTGGGGGACAGGGGGTCTACGAGCAGTACTTC.

This clone was seen more than once but under ten times. This sequence joins TRBV5-1 and TRBJ2-3; D perhaps matches TRBD2 (6 bases). Germline V gene lookup returns CDR1 SGHRS and CDR2 YFSETQ. The CDR3 consists of 14 residues. Trimming pared 2 bases from V and 6 bases from J, leaving 13 bases between. CDR3 region: CASSLGGSPDTQYF. CDR3 DNA: TGCGCCAGCAGCTTAGGAGGGAGCCCGGATACGCAGTATTTT.

This clone has more than one count but fewer than ten. This chain uses TRBV7-3 with TRBJ2-1; a possible D gene is TRBD2 (5 bases). The germline V gene encodes CDR1 SGHTA and CDR2 FQGTGA. CDR3 length: 12 residues. V lost 5 bases and J 8 bases, leaving 10 bases between the germline ends. CDR3 coding DNA: TGTGCCAGCAGCCGGGCGGGTCATGAGCAGTTCTTC. This encodes CASSRAGHEQFF.

This clone was counted between two and nine times. The V gene is TRBV4-1, the J gene TRBJ2-4; TRBD2 aligns across 11 bases. Germline V lookup: CDR1 MGHRA, CDR2 YSYEKL. The CDR3 runs 18 residues. V was clipped by 6 bases and J by 0 bases; unmatched bases: 10. This CDR3 reads CASRPSGTSGLAKNIQYF. In nucleotides, the CDR3 is TGCGCCAGCAGACCCTCCGGGACTAGCGGACTAGCCAAAAACATTCAGTACTTC.

The sample holds a few counts of this clone. This chain uses TRBV5-1 with TRBJ2-3; the D is unclear. Germline V gene data show CDR1 as SGHRS and CDR2 as YFSETQ. CDR3 length: 13 amino acids. Trimming cost V 4 bases and J 0 bases, with 6 bases left between them. CDR3 sequence reads: CASSPPSTDTQYF. The DNA of the CDR3 is TGCGCCAGCAGCCCCCCAAGCACAGATACGCAGTATTTT. Variable domain in full (rest from reference TRBV5-1 and TRBJ2-3): KAGVTQTPRYLIKTRGQQVTLSCSPISGHRSVSWYQQTPGQGLQFLFEYFSETQRNKGNFPGRFSGRQFSNSRSEMNVSTLELGDSALYLCASSPPSTDTQYFGPGTRLTVL.

There are a few counts of this clone. Other nucleotide sequences from this sample produce the same CDR3. This chain links TRBV30 with TRBJ2-7; perhaps TRBD1 as D (6 bases). This CDR3 has 12 amino acids. The germline V gene encodes CDR1 GTSNPN and CDR2 SVGIG (reference sequence). V gave up 3 bases and J gave up 1 base, with 7 bases separating them. The CDR3 protein is CAWRGGSYEQYF. CDR3 nucleotides: TGTGCCTGGAGAGGGGGATCCTACGAGCAGTACTTC. Full variable domain (outside the CDR3, taken from reference TRBV30 and TRBJ2-7): SQTIHQWPATLVQPVGSPLSLECTVEGTSNPNLYWYRQAAGRGLQLLFYSVGIGQISSEVPQNLSASRPQDRQFILSSKKLLLSDSGFYLCAWRGGSYEQYFGPGTRLTVT.

The V gene is TRBV29-1, the J gene TRBJ1-1; D gene uncertain. The CDR3 runs 13 residues. V was clipped by 6 bases and J by 0 bases, with 11 bases between them. Germline CDR1 is SQVTM and CDR2 is ANQGSEA. DNA for the CDR3: TGCAGCGTGAAAGACTGGTTGAACACTGAAGCTTTCTTT. This sequence encodes CSVKDWLNTEAFF.

This clone turned up a few times. The chain recombines TRBV4-1 with TRBJ2-7, with TRBD2 matching over 11 bases. The CDR3 runs 15 residues. The junction had 4 bases not matched to a gene; V was cut back by 3 bases and J by 3 bases. Germline CDR1 is MGHRA and CDR2 is YSYEKL. CDR3 protein: CASSHPLAGVYEQYF. CDR3 DNA sequence: TGCGCCAGCAGCCACCCACTAGCGGGAGTCTACGAGCAGTACTTC.

This clone was observed a few times. CDR3 loop: CSVRQRELNEQFF. CDR3 in DNA: TGCAGCGTTCGCCAGCGGGAGTTGAATGAGCAGTTCTTC. The chain employs TRBV29-1 and TRBJ2-1; 8 nucleotides match TRBD2. Unmatched junction bases numbered 7, after V lost 5 bases and J lost 7 bases. The CDR3 is made up of 13 amino acids. The germline V gene encodes CDR1 SQVTM and CDR2 ANQGSEA.

This clone turned up a few times. J is TRBJ1-5 and V is TRBV2, with a tentative D call TRBD1 (5 bases). The CDR3 is 14 amino acids. V lost 6 bases and J lost 4, with 13 bases in between. CDR1 is SNHLY, CDR2 FYNNEI, per germline. The CDR3 region has the DNA TGTGCCAGCAGCCCTCAGGGCCTTAATCAGCCCCAGCATTTT. It specifies CASSPQGLNQPQHF.

The table lists this clone with a count of one. Other DNA sequences within the sample encode an identical CDR3. CDR3 in amino acids: CASSPRTSGSYEQYF. The CDR3 nucleotides read TGTGCCAGCAGCCCTCGGACTAGCGGGAGTTACGAGCAGTACTTC. The chain links TRBV9 to TRBJ2-7; 13 bases are a match to TRBD2. V shed 4 bases, J shed 4 bases, and the junction held 5 bases outside the gene matches. The CDR3 sequence is 15 residues long. Germline CDR1 SGDLS, CDR2 YYNGEE.

The J gene is TRBJ2-7, the V gene TRBV5-6; TRBD2 might be the D (6 bases). This CDR3 is 14 amino acids long. CDR1 SGHDT and CDR2 YYEEEE come from the germline V gene. The germline V and J ends were trimmed by 2 bases and 6 bases, with 15 bases remaining between them. The CDR3 reads CASSFYGGPSEQYF. In DNA form, the CDR3 reads TGTGCCAGCAGCTTTTACGGAGGGCCCAGCGAGCAGTACTTC.

The sample holds a few counts of this clone. The chain uses TRBV30 and TRBJ2-5; the D gene is possibly TRBD2 (5 bases). Germline V gives CDR1 GTSNPN, CDR2 SVGIG (reference sequence). Trimming took 1 base from V and 2 from J, leaving 8 bases between them. The CDR3 runs 13 residues. The CDR3 reads CAWSADFQETQYF. In DNA, the CDR3 is TGTGCCTGGAGTGCGGACTTTCAAGAGACCCAGTACTTC.